Detailed here is one T cell receptor beta chain. The CDR3 covers 14 residues. Trimming removed 4 bases from V and 5 bases from J, with 14 bases in between. CDR1 and CDR2 from the germline V gene are LNHDA and SQIVND (reference sequence). These data come from a study of control samples from healthy donors and cancer patients. Profiling relied on immunoSEQ multiplex PCR, and the TCRdb table lists in-frame clones only, not all of them. The top ten clones hold about 1.4% of a sample with approximately 49,000 clones, approximately 90% of them seen once. The receptor's source is a man in his forties with colorectal cancer. Material: PBMCs. The V call is TRBV19, the J call TRBJ1-1; no definite D call. The CDR3 here is CASSTVVWVTEAFF. CDR3 sequence (DNA): TGTGCCAGTAGTACGGTGGTTTGGGTTACTGAAGCTTTCTTT.